The subject of this entry is one T cell receptor (beta chain). Mismatch with germline at one junction end may stem from a read error. The data derive from a study of blood T cell repertoires in COVID-19. As for the study in general: Donors in Cohort 3 counted as recovered after two negative PCRs, clearance, or symptom resolution. COVID-19 samples collected from the United States, Italy and Spain covered acute and convalescent phases.

Participants' own reports of clinical history determined their cohort assignment. In the original analysis: Reference gene primer amplification gave estimated nucleated cell counts. Method: immunoSEQ multiplex PCR; TCRdb's copy keeps in-frame clones and lacks some. V and J calls and clone size are as listed in that table; D and trimming were resolved from the DNA. The table includes 200,000 to 250,000 clones, approximately 87% detected once. In germline, CDR1 is SQVTM, CDR2 ANQGSEA. The CDR3 loop spans 12 amino acids. The specimen was PBMCs or T cells enriched from blood (not recorded which). This chain connects TRBV29-1 to TRBJ1-2, with D possibly being TRBD1 (6 bases). This TCR was sampled from a woman aged 50 to 60 in a cohort exposed to, infected with or recovered from COVID-19 (not recorded which). The CDR3 loop reads CSVTVGGAAPRF. The CDR3 DNA follows: TGCAGCGTCACCGTAGGGGGGGCGGCTCCCCGCTTC.